The 3 T cell receptor beta chains given below trace back to one sample, sequenced in a study of cytomegalovirus exposure and HLA in healthy donors. This PCR relied on a set of 60 Vbeta primers and 13 Jbeta primers. Clones were sequenced by immunoSEQ multiplex PCR, and TCRdb holds only the in-frame ones, with some missing. The data contain 270,000 or so clones, 85% to 95% of them singletons. Sequenced input: PBMCs. These receptors were obtained from a girl under 10 years old in good health and CMV-seronegative.

The gene calls are TRBV5-8 and TRBJ2-3, with D possibly TRBD1 on 6 matching bases. Between the trimmed V and J ends, which lost 5 bases and 5 bases, there was a span of 9 bases. CDR3 length: 12 residues. The germline gives CDR1 SGHTS, CDR2 YDEGEE. The CDR3 nucleotides read TGTGCCAGCAGACCAGGGGTAGATACGCAGTATTTT. Its translation: CASRPGVDTQYF. The full variable domain, completed using reference TRBV5-8 and TRBJ2-3, is EAGVTQSPTHLIKTRGQQATLRCSPISGHTSVYWYQQALGLGLQFLLWYDEGEERNRGNFPPRFSGRQFPNYSSELNVNALELEDSALYLCASRPGVDTQYFGPGTRLTVL.

V gene TRBV27 combines with J gene TRBJ1-5; TRBD1 aligns across 7 bases. CDR3 length: 13 residues. J gave up 4 bases and V 6 bases, and 3 bases lay outside the gene matches. The germline CDR1 and CDR2 sequences are MNHEY and SMNVEV (reference sequence). The CDR3 DNA sequence: TGTGCCAGCAGGGACAGGCCGAATCAGCCCCAGCATTTT. Residues: CASRDRPNQPQHF.

The chain couples TRBV7-2 to TRBJ2-6; D ambiguous. The germline V and J ends were trimmed by 3 bases and 0 bases, with 12 bases remaining between them. The CDR3 has 17 amino acids. Germline V gene lookup returns CDR1 SGHTA and CDR2 FQGNSA. The CDR3 DNA sequence: TGTGCCAGCAGCTTTCGAACACAGCACTCTGGGGCCAACGTCCTGACTTTC. Its protein product is CASSFRTQHSGANVLTF.